The 10 T cell receptor beta chains below were found in one sample sequenced in a study of vaccination effects on CD4 cells after COVID-19. Assay: immunoSEQ multiplex PCR; the TCRdb copy retains only in-frame clones and omits some. Counted here are around 65,000 clones, around four fifths occurring once; the ten biggest clones make up around 1.3%. Expansion with viral peptide pools was applied to antigen-specific CD4+ T cells by the ViraFEST assay prior to sequencing. Upon completion of about 10 days in culture, CD4+ T cells were isolated. BNT162b2 vaccine or mRNA-1273 vaccine was given to participants in two doses. Antigens of these TCRs are unknown. The specimen comprised CD4+ T cells from PBMCs cultured with HCoV-229E spike peptides, sampled after COVID-19 vaccination. Receptor source: a human donor who received a COVID-19 vaccine.

The CDR3 sequence is CASSESGTLNTEAFF. The CDR3 DNA reads TGTGCCAGCAGTGAGTCCGGGACACTGAACACTGAAGCTTTCTTT. The chain is built from TRBV25-1 and TRBJ1-1; a weak D match, TRBD1 (6 bases). V gave up 3 bases and J gave up 0 bases, with 11 bases separating them. The CDR3 is made up of 15 amino acids. The germline V gene has CDR1 MGHDK and CDR2 SYGVNS.

The J gene is TRBJ2-5, the V gene TRBV19; possible D gene TRBD2, 6 bases. In germline, CDR1 is LNHDA, CDR2 SQIVND (reference sequence). The CDR3 is 15 amino acids. The ends were cut back, 2 bases at V and 1 base at J, with 11 bases in the middle. CDR3 sequence: CASSIIRGSQETQYF. CDR3 in DNA: TGTGCCAGTAGTATAATCCGGGGGTCCCAAGAGACCCAGTACTTC.

This clone has a handful of counts. V gene TRBV7-3 combines with J gene TRBJ2-2; weak D call: TRBD1 (6 bases). Between the trimmed V and J ends, which lost 1 base and 4 bases, there was a span of 10 bases. Germline CDR1 is SGHTA and CDR2 is FQGTGA. The CDR3 length is 15 residues. The chain's CDR3 is CASSLNRVGTGELFF. The CDR3 DNA is TGTGCCAGCAGCTTAAACAGGGTGGGCACCGGGGAGCTGTTTTTT.

V usage is TRBV19 and J usage is TRBJ1-1, with D hard to call. This CDR3 comprises 15 residues. Looked up from germline, CDR1 is LNHDA and CDR2 is SQIVND (reference sequence). The V gene lost 6 bases and the J gene lost 1 base, with 15 bases spanning the gap. As DNA, the CDR3 is TGTGCCAGTAGGTACTTTGCGGAGGGGAACACTGAAGCTTTCTTT. This codes for CASRYFAEGNTEAFF.

This clone showed up just a few times. J is TRBJ1-1 and V is TRBV7-9; D is unresolved. V lost 3 bases, J lost 0 bases, and 8 bases lay in between. The CDR3 loop spans 14 amino acids. Germline CDR1 reads SEHNR; CDR2 reads FQNEAQ (reference sequence). Here the CDR3 DNA reads TGTGCCAGCAGCTTGAACGGAGTGAACACTGAAGCTTTCTTT. Its protein product is CASSLNGVNTEAFF.

The V call is TRBV4-1, the J call TRBJ2-3, with 7 bases fitting TRBD2. V was clipped by 0 bases and J by 2 bases; unmatched bases: 8. Germline loops: CDR1 MGHRA, CDR2 YSYEKL. The CDR3 runs to 17 residues. CDR3 residues: CASSQEAAGSFTDTQYF. As DNA, the CDR3 is TGCGCCAGCAGCCAAGAAGCAGCGGGGTCTTTCACAGATACGCAGTATTTT.

The chain recombines TRBV5-5 with TRBJ1-1, with 7 bases fitting TRBD1. The V segment lost 5 bases and the J segment 5 bases; nucleotides outside the gene matches: 9. Germline values: CDR1 SGHKS, CDR2 YYEKEE (reference sequence). The CDR3 consists of 14 residues. CDR3 region: CASRSNRGRTEAFF. The CDR3 DNA is TGTGCCAGCAGGTCGAACAGGGGAAGGACTGAAGCTTTCTTT.

The chain carries TRBV5-1 and TRBJ1-4; tentatively, D is TRBD1 (6 bases). V was shortened by 0 bases and J by 5 bases, with 14 bases between the two germline ends. The CDR3 covers 16 residues. Germline V CDR1 and CDR2: SGHRS, YFSETQ. Here the CDR3 reads CASSLEPQGENEKLFF. The CDR3 DNA reads TGCGCCAGCAGCTTGGAGCCACAGGGCGAGAATGAAAAACTGTTTTTT.

This chain joins TRBV19 and TRBJ1-2; D is possibly TRBD1 (5 bases). V shed 3 bases and J shed 7 bases, with 21 bases lying between them. Germline values: CDR1 LNHDA, CDR2 SQIVND (reference sequence). This CDR3 region has 16 residues. As DNA, the CDR3 is TGTGCCAGTAGTATGGCAGGCGGGGCAGTAAGTGGTGGCTACACCTTC. The encoded protein is CASSMAGGAVSGGYTF.

A single count supports this clone. This chain connects TRBV9 to TRBJ1-3; D is undetermined. V was shortened by 2 bases and J by 4 bases, with 13 bases between the two germline ends. This CDR3 is built from 15 residues. Germline V CDR1 and CDR2: SGDLS, YYNGEE. As DNA, the CDR3 is TGTGCCAGCAGCGTTACTGGGGTACTGGGAAACACCATATATTTT. This sequence encodes CASSVTGVLGNTIYF.